This is a list of T cell receptor beta chains from one sample in a study of T-cell reconstitution after alpha-beta-depleted transplantation in children. TCRdb fed the PCR reads into MiXCR, producing one record per CDR3 protein. The table includes about 830,000 distinct CDR3 sequences, 16% detected once. The source material was PBMCs, mostly from graft donor cells, sampled 360 days after TCRalphabeta/CD19-depleted stem cell transplant. The receptors shown here come from a male patient under 18 who had a stem cell transplant for acute lymphoblastic leukemia, so the T cells may come from the graft donor. Each CDR3 is given with its conserved first and last residue.

15 | TRBV7-2 | CASSSQGALPNEQFF
15 | TRBV7-9 | CASSLGQDSSYEQYF
19 | TRBV12-3/TRBV12-4 | CASSFGGERNFLAKNIQYF
16 | TRBV4-2 | CASSLAGNPAPGELFF
15 | TRBV9 | CASSVVAARYNEQFF
15 | TRBV5-1 | CASSWELAGGNEQYF
15 | TRBV5-1 | CASSLASGPPYEQYF
15 | TRBV12-3/TRBV12-4 | CASSAPETGRLTQYF
16 | TRBV13 | CASSPPTTGRATEAFF
16 | TRBV29-1 | CSVESPGTGRVTEAFF
14 | TRBV7-8 | CASSLEFSTGELFF
19 | TRBV3-1 | CASCLGSLAGGVGTDTQYF
15 | TRBV5-1 | CASSLLREGPDTQYF
18 | TRBV14 | CASSQEAVVAGNTGELFF
15 | TRBV12-3/TRBV12-4 | CASRRRGRVGETQYF
12 | TRBV20-1 | CSAGNGGPVEYF
16 | TRBV29-1 | CSVEAPYRGGYYEQYF
18 | TRBV7-2 | CASSLSRSGTGGTGELFF
16 | TRBV20-1 | CSAPGTSGPSYNEQFF
12 | TRBV30 | CAEGTGGPEAFF
16 | TRBV5-1 | CASRYTGRRDSYEQYF
20 | TRBV4-2 | CASSQEAATSGRWETDTQYF
15 | TRBV2 | CASSESYSEDYEQYF
18 | TRBV5-1 | CASSGTSGRLSSYNEQFF
14 | TRBV24-1 | CATSDPSGNNEQFF
17 | TRBV5-1 | CASSFLGTSLAKNIQYF
16 | TRBV24-1 | CATSDPGTGNQETQYF
14 | TRBV20-1 | CSASRQGWGNEQFF
14 | TRBV5-1 | CASSFSTAGDTQYF
14 | TRBV5-1 | CASSAGQGVYGYTF
14 | TRBV13 | CASSSRVLVDTQYF
17 | TRBV12-3/TRBV12-4 | CASSPDRGRVKAYEQYF
15 | TRBV7-8 | CASSLRAGSLGTQYF
13 | TRBV12-3/TRBV12-4 | CASSLASPETQYF
15 | TRBV5-1 | CASSRSPGGYQPQHF
16 | TRBV10-3 | CAIRGIGGDSGNTIYF
14 | TRBV19 | CASEKASRFNEQFF
16 | TRBV12-3/TRBV12-4 | CASSSSTSGSRETQYF
16 | TRBV11-3 | CASSLFYTASYNEQFF
16 | TRBV21-1 | CASSGRDRSLVGPQHF
15 | TRBV9 | CASSASGGTQETQYF
18 | TRBV11-2 | CASSSQTGGVELSGELFF
12 | TRBV5-5 | CASSGATDTQYF
16 | TRBV25-1 | CASSELGTGGAYEQYF
19 | TRBV5-1 | CASSLRTSGRAMGTGELFF
18 | TRBV11-1 | CASSSSFAGTRRYNEQFF
14 | TRBV7-8 | CASSLAHGNQPQHF
16 | TRBV20-1 | CSATPLLGRAPNEQFF
15 | TRBV20-1 | CSARDQGGGIGELFF
18 | TRBV11-1 | CASSHRDRWTSGRREQFF
16 | TRBV5-1 | CASSWGDQSSNQPQHF
14 | TRBV20-1 | CSASSYRGFYEQYF
17 | TRBV12-3/TRBV12-4 | CASSTGTGGASSYEQYF